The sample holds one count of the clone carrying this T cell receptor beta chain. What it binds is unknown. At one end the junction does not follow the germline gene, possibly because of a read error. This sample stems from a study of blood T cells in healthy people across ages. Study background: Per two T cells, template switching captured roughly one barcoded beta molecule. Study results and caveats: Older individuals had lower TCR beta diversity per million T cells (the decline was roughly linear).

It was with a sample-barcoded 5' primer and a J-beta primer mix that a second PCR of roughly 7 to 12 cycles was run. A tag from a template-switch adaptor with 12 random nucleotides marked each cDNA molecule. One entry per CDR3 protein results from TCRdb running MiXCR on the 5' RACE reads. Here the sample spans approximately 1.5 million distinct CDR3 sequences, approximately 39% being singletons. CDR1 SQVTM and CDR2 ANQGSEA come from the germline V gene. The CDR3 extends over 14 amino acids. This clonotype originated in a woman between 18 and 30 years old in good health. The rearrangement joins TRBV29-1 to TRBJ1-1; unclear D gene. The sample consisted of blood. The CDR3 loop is CSVHQVLQNTEASF. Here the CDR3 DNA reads TGCAGCGTTCACCAGGTTTTACAGAACACTGAAGCTTCCTTT.